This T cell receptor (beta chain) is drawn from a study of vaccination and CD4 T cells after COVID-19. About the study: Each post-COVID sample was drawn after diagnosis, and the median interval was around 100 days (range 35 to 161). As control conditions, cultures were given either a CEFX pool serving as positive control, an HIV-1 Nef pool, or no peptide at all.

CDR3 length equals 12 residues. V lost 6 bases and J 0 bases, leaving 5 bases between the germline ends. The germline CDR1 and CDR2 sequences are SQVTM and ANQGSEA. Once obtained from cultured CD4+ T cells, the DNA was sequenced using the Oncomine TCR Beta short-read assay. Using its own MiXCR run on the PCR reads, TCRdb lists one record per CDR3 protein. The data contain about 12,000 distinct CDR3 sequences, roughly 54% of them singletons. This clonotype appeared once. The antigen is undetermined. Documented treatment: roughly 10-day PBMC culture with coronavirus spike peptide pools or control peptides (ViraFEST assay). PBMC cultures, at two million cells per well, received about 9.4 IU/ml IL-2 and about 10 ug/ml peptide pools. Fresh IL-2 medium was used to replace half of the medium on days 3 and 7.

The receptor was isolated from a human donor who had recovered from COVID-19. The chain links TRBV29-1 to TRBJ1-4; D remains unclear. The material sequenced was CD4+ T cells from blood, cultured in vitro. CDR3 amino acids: CSVTTTNEKLFF. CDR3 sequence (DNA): TGCAGCGTGACAACAACTAATGAAAAACTGTTTTTT.